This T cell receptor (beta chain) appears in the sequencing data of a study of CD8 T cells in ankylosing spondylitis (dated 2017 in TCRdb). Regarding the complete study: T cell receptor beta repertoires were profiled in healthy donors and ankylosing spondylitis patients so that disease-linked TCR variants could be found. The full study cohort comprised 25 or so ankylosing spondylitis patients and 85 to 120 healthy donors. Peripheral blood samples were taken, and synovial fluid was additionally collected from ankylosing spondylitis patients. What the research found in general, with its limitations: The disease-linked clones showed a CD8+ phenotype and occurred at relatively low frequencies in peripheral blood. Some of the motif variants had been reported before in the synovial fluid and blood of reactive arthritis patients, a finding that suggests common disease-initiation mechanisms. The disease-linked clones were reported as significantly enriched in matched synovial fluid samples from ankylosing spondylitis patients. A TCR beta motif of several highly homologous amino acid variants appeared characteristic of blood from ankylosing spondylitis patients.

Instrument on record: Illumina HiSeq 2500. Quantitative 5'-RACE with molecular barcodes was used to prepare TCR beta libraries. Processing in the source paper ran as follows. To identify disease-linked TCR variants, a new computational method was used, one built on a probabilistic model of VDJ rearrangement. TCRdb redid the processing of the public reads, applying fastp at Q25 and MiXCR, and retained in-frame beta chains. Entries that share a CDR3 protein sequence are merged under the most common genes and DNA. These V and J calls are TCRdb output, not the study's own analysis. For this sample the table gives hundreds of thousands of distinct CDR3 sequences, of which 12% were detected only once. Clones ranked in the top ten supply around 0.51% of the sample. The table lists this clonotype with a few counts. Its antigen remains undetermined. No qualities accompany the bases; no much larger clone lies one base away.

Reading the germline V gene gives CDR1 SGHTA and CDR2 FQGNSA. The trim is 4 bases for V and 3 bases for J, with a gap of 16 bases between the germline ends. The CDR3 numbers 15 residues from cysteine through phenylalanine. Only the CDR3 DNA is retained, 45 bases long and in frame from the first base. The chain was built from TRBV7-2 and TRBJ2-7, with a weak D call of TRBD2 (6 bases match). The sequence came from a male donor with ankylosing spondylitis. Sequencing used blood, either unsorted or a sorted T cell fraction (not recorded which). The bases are TGTGCCAGCAGCTCTAGCGTGGAACAGTTCTACGAGCAGTACTTC. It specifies CASSSSVEQFYEQYF.